This is a list of T cell receptor beta chains from one sample in a study of OX40 agonist ivuxolimab in advanced cancers. Using immunoSEQ multiplex PCR, the repertoire was profiled, and TCRdb retains in-frame clones only, with some absent. The sample shows about 77,000 clones, roughly 84% of them seen only once. Material: CD4+ or CD8+ T cells sorted from blood, obtained in a trial of the OX40 agonist ivuxolimab. Every receptor here comes from an adult with an advanced solid tumor such as melanoma, head and neck, liver or kidney cancer. Both conserved end residues are part of each CDR3. The order of the fields is J gene, V gene, CDR3 protein.

TRBJ2-7,TRBV2,CASGLPYSYEQYF
TRBJ2-2,TRBV5-6,CASSLSGGTGELFF
TRBJ2-1,TRBV5-4,CASSSNRDYNEQFF
TRBJ1-2,TRBV23-1,CASSFCGPAQISYGYTF
TRBJ2-7,TRBV4-3,CASSQAGGGSEQYF
TRBJ1-2,TRBV19,CASSIDHRERGGYTF
TRBJ2-7,TRBV2,CASSVVQRDPPTEQYF
TRBJ2-1,TRBV6-1,CASSGLLGGNEQFF
TRBJ2-3,TRBV27,CASSLMAASTDTQYF
TRBJ2-2,TRBV11-2,CASSPKERGLDTGELFF
TRBJ2-3,TRBV29-1,CSVELPRGGAGDTQYF
TRBJ2-5,TRBV29-1,CSGSTAKETQYF
TRBJ2-7,TRBV6-5,CASSQGARVAYEQYF
TRBJ1-2,TRBV6-5,CASSRTGAFRAF
TRBJ2-1,TRBV7-3,CASSLRGSYNEQFF
TRBJ2-5,TRBV2,CASAGARQETQYF
TRBJ1-5,TRBV5-6,CASSLEKGVAAQPQHF
TRBJ2-1,TRBV4-3,CASSPETRGSDEQFF
TRBJ1-2,TRBV5-4,CASSTTGTANYGYTF
TRBJ1-4,TRBV2,CASSADRIATNEKLFF
TRBJ1-4,TRBV14,CASSQVGRNEKLFF
TRBJ2-1,TRBV11-3,CASSLAGAKYNEQFF
TRBJ2-2,TRBV11-1,CASSLLAGPSGELFF
TRBJ1-6,TRBV6-1,CVSSEVVLMSPLHF
TRBJ2-2,TRBV5-4,CASSLGTSNTGELFF
TRBJ2-5,TRBV7-2,CASSSAGETQYF
TRBJ2-3,TRBV30,CAWRFGGRIDTQYF
TRBJ2-5,TRBV15,CATSNQETQYF
TRBJ2-1,TRBV19,CASSTDISYNEQFF
TRBJ1-2,TRBV5-4,CASSLTWGDGYTF
TRBJ2-2,TRBV9,CASTKLGFNTGELFF
TRBJ2-7,TRBV2,CAGRRATYEQYF
TRBJ2-7,TRBV5-4,CASSLGGTGGYEQYF
TRBJ2-3,TRBV11-1,CASSQNGNGGADTQYF
TRBJ2-7,TRBV18,CASSPGTDYEQYF
TRBJ2-3,TRBV4-2,CASSQTLDTQYF
TRBJ1-1,TRBV7-3,CASSLADRNTEAFF